Detailed here is one TCR beta chain. What it binds is unknown. Survey-level immunoSEQ v3.0 assays were run. Repertoires were generated with immunoSEQ multiplex PCR, while TCRdb's copy carries only in-frame clones and drops some. The sample contains some 20,000 clones, 90% of which appear only once. Per individual, the PBMC samples numbered at least one pre-ART and at least two post-ART. This CDR3 contains 15 residues. CDR1 is SGHVS, CDR2 FQNEAQ, per germline. V was cut by 2 bases and J by 0 bases, with 8 bases left in between. This specimen comes from a study of long-term antiretroviral therapy in people with HIV. Notes on the study in general: From the mid-2000s to the late 2010s, blood was obtained, possibly while participants received older ART regimens. Following ART, diversity rose but still fell short of transplant donor controls.

The material was unsorted PBMCs, obtained roughly 4.2 years before starting antiretroviral therapy. The receptor was isolated from a young woman with HIV. The chain has TRBV7-8 and TRBJ2-1; D remains ambiguous. The CDR3 here is CASSLQGSSYNEQFF. The CDR3 DNA sequence: TGTGCCAGCAGCTTACAAGGCAGCTCCTACAATGAGCAGTTCTTC.